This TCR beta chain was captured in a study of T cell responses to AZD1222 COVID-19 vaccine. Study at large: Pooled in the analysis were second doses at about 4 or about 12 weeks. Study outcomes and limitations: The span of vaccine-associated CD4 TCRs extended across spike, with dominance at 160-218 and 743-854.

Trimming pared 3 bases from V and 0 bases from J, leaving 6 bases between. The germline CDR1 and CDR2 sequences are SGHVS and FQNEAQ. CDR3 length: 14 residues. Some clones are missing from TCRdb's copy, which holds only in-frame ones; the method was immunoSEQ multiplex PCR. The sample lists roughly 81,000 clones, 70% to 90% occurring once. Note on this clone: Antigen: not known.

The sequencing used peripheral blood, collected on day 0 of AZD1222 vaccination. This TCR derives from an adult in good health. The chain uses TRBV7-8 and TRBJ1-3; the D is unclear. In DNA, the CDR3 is TGTGCCAGCAGCTTTGCGGGCTCTGGAAACACCATATATTTT. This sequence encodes CASSFAGSGNTIYF.